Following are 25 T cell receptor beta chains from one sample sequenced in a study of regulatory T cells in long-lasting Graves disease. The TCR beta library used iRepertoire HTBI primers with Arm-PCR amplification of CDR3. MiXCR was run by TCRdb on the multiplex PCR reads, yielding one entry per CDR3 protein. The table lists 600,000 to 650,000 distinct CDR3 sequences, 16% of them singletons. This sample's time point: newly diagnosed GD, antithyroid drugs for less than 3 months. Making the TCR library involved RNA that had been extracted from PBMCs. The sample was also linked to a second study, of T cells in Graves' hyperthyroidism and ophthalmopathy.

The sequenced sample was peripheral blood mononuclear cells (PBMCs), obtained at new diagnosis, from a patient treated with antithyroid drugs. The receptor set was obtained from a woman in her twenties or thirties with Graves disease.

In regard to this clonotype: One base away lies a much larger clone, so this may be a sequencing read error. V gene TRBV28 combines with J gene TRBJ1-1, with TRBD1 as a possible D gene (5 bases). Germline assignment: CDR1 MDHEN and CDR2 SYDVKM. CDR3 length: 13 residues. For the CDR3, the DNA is TGTGCCAGCAGGTCGAAGGGGAACACTAAAGCTTTCTTT. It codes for CASRSKGNTKAFF.

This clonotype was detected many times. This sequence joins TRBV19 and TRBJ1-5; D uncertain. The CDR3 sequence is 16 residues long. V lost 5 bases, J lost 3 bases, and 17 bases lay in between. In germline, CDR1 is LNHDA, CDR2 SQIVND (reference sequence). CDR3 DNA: TGTGCCAGTAGTCGGTCGGGAATAGCGTTCAATCAGCCCCAGCATTTT. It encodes CASSRSGIAFNQPQHF.

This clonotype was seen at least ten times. CDR3 bases: TGTGCCAGCAGTTACGGCCAACCGGGCCGGTCCTCTGGGGCCAACGTCCTGACTTTC. It specifies CASSYGQPGRSSGANVLTF. V usage is TRBV6-5 and J usage is TRBJ2-6; no firm D call. Germline V CDR1 and CDR2: MNHEY, SVGAGI. The ends were cut back, 2 bases at V and 0 bases at J, with 17 bases in the middle. The CDR3 is 19 residues long.

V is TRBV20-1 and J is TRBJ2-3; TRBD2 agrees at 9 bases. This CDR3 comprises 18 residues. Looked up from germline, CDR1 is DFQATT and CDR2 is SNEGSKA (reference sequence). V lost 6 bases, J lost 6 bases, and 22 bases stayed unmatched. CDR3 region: CSAWRGLAGLLIEDTQYF. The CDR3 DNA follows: TGCAGTGCCTGGAGGGGGCTAGCGGGACTCCTAATCGAGGATACGCAGTATTTT.

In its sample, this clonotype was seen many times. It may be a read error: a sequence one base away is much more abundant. CDR3 nucleotide sequence: TGTGCCAGCAGTTTATGGGGGGGGAGCAATCAGCCCCAGCATTTT. As protein: CASSLWGGSNQPQHF. The V call is TRBV27, the J call TRBJ1-5; tentative D call: TRBD1 (5 bases). The CDR3 is 15 residues long. The V and J ends lost 1 base and 1 base respectively, with 8 bases between them. CDR1 and CDR2 from the germline V gene are MNHEY and SMNVEV (reference sequence).

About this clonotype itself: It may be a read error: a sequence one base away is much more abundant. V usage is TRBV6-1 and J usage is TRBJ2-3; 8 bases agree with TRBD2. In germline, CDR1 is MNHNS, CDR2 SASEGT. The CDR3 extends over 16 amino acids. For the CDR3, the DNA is TGTGCCAGCAATGAAAGTGTCGGGGGGGGTACAGATACGCAGTATTTT. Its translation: CASNESVGGGTDTQYF.

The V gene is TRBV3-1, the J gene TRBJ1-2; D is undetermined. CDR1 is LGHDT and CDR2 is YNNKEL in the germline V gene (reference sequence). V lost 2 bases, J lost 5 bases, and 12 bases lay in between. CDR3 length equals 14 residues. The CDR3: CASSQPGRLYGYTF. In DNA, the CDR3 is TGTGCCAGCAGCCAACCCGGGAGACTATATGGCTACACCTTC.

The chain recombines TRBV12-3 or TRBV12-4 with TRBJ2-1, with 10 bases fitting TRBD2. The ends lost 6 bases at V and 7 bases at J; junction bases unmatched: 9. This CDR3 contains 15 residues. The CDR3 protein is CASRDPLAGVNEQFF. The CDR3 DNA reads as TGTGCCAGCAGGGACCCGCTAGCGGGAGTAAATGAGCAGTTCTTC.

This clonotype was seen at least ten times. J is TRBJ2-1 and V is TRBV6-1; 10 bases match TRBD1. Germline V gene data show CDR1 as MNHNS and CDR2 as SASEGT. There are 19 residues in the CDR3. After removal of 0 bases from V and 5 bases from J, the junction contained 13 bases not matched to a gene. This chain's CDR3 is CASSEAGQGRPSSNNEQFF. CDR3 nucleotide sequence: TGTGCCAGCAGTGAAGCGGGACAGGGGCGACCATCATCGAACAATGAGCAGTTCTTC.

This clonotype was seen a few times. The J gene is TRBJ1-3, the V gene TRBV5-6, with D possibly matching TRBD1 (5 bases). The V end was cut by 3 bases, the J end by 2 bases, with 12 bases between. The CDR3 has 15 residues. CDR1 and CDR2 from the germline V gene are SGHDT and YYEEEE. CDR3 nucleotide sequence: TGTGCCAGCAGCTCGTGGATCAGGGCTGGAAACACCATATATTTT. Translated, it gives CASSSWIRAGNTIYF.

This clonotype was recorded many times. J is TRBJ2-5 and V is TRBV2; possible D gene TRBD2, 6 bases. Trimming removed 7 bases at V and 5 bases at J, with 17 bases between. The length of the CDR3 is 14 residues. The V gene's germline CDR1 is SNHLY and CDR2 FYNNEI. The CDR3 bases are TGTGCCAGCACGGAGGGCAGGGTCGGTGAGACCCAGTACTTC. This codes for CASTEGRVGETQYF.

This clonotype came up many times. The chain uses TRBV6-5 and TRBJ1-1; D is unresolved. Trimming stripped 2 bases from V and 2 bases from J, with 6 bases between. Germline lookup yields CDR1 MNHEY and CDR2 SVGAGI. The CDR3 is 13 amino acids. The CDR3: CASSYLDNTEAFF. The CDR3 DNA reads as TGTGCCAGCAGTTACCTGGACAACACTGAAGCTTTCTTT.

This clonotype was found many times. The CDR3 DNA sequence: TGTGCCAGCAGTGAATACGAACAGCTCTACGAGCAGTACTTC. Residues: CASSEYEQLYEQYF. The rearrangement joins TRBV25-1 to TRBJ2-7; no firm D call. CDR3 length equals 14 residues. Germline lookup yields CDR1 MGHDK and CDR2 SYGVNS. Trimming removed 0 bases at V and 3 bases at J, with 9 bases between.

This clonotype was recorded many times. CDR3: CASSLDGAAMTQHF. In nucleotides, the CDR3 is TGTGCCAGCAGCTTAGATGGGGCCGCCATGACCCAGCATTTT. The V call is TRBV7-9, the J call TRBJ1-5; D is perhaps TRBD1 (5 bases). Per the germline V gene, CDR1 is SEHNR and CDR2 is FQNEAQ (reference sequence). The CDR3 length is 14 residues. Trimming cost V 1 base and J 11 bases, with 15 bases left between them.

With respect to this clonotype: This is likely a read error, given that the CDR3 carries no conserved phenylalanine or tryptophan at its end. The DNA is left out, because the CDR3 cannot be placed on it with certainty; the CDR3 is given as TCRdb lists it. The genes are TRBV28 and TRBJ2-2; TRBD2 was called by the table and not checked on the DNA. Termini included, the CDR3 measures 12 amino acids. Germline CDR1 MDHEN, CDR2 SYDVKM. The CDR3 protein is CASSHQGLAPLY.

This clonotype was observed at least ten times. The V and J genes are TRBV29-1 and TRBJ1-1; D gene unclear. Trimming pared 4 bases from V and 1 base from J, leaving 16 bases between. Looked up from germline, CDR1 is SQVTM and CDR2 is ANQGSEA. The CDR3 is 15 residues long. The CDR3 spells CSVGAVGWTNTEAFF. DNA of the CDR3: TGCAGCGTTGGGGCCGTGGGGTGGACGAACACTGAAGCTTTCTTT.

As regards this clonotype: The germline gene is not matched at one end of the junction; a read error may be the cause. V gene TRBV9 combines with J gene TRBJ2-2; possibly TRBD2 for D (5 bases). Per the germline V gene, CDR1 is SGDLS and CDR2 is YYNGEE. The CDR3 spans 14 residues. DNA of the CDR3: TGTGCCAGCAGCTCACAAGGTTATGTCGGGGAGCTGGTTTTT. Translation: CASSSQGYVGELVF.

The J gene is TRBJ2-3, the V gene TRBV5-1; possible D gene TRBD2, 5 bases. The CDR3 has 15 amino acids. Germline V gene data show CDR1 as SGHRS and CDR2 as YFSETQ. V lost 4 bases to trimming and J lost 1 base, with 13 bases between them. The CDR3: CASSGLGHGTDTQYF. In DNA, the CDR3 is TGCGCCAGCAGCGGACTGGGCCACGGCACAGATACGCAGTATTTT. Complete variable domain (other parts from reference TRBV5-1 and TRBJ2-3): KAGVTQTPRYLIKTRGQQVTLSCSPISGHRSVSWYQQTPGQGLQFLFEYFSETQRNKGNFPGRFSGRQFSNSRSEMNVSTLELGDSALYLCASSGLGHGTDTQYFGPGTRLTVL.

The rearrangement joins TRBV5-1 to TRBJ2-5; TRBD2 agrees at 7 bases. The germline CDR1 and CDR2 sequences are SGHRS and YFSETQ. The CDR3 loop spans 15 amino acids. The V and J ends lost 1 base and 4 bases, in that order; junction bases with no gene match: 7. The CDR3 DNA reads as TGCGCCAGCAGCTTGAGACCGGGAGGAGGAGAGACCCAGTACTTC. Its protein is CASSLRPGGGETQYF.

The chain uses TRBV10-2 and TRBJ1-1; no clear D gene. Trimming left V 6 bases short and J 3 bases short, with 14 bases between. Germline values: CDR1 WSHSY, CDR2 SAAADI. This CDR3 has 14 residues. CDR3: CASSPYGGDTEAFF. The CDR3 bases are TGCGCCAGCAGCCCCTACGGCGGAGACACTGAAGCTTTCTTT.

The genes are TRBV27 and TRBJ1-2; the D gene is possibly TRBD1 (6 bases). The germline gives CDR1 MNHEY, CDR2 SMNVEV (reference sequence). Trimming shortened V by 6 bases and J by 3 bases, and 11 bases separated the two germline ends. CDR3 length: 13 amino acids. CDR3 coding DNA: TGTGCCAGCAGGCAGGGGTTACACTATGGCTACACCTTC. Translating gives CASRQGLHYGYTF.

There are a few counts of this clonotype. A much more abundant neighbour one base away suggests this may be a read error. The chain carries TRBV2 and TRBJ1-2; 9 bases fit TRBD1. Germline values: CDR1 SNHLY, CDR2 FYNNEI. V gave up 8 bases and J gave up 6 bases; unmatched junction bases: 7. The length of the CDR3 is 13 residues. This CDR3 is CASGGQGLNGYTF. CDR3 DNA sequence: TGTGCCAGCGGGGGACAGGGTTTGAATGGCTACACCTTC.

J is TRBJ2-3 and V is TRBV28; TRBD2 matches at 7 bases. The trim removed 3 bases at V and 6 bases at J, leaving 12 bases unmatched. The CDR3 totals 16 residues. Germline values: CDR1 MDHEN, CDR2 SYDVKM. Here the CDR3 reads CASSFPSGPPPDTQYF. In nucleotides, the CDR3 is TGTGCCAGCAGTTTCCCTAGCGGCCCCCCACCCGATACGCAGTATTTT. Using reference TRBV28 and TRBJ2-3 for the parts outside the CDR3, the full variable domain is DVKVTQSSRYLVKRTGEKVFLECVQDMDHENMFWYRQDPGLGLRLIYFSYDVKMKEKGDIPEGYSVSREKKERFSLILESASTNQTSMYLCASSFPSGPPPDTQYFGPGTRLTVL.

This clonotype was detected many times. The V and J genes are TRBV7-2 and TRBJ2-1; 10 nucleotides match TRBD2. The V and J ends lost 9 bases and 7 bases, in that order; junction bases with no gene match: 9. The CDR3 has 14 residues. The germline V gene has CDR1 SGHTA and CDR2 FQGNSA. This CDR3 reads CASNKREGLNEQFF. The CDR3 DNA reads TGTGCCAGTAATAAGCGGGAGGGCCTGAATGAGCAGTTCTTC.

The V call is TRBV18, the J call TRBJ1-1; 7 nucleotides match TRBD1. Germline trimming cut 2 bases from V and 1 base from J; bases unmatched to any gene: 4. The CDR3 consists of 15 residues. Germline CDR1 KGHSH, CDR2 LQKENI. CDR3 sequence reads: CASSPLGQPNTEAFF. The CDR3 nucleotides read TGTGCCAGCTCACCATTGGGACAGCCGAACACTGAAGCTTTCTTT.